The 3 T cell receptor beta chains below were found in one sample sequenced in a study of long-term antiretroviral therapy in people with HIV. Runs used v3.0 of the immunoSEQ assay and were done at survey level. The method was immunoSEQ multiplex PCR; TCRdb's version includes in-frame clones alone and lacks a portion of them. The table lists around 33,000 clones, roughly 85% of them singletons. The sample here was unsorted PBMCs, taken 0.4 years before starting antiretroviral therapy. These receptors all stem from a man between 18 and 29 years old with HIV.

The V and J genes are TRBV7-2 and TRBJ2-7; no clear D. The CDR3 has 11 residues. Germline V gives CDR1 SGHTA, CDR2 FQGNSA. V was trimmed by 3 bases and J by 7 bases, leaving 7 bases between them. In nucleotides, the CDR3 is TGTGCCAGCAGCTTCAGTGGGGAGCAGTACTTC. It translates to CASSFSGEQYF.

The chain links TRBV5-4 to TRBJ2-2; TRBD2 aligns across 7 bases. With 0 bases clipped from V and 5 bases from J, the junction kept 7 bases outside the gene matches. The CDR3 has 16 residues. The germline gives CDR1 SGHNT, CDR2 YYREEE (reference sequence). DNA of the CDR3: TGTGCCAGCAGCTTGGAGGCTAGCGGTGGTACCGGGGAGCTGTTTTTT. Encoded protein: CASSLEASGGTGELFF.

This clone ranks as medium-sized. The chain joins TRBV14 to TRBJ2-7; D is unclear. Trimming cost V 4 bases and J 1 base, with 17 bases left between them. Germline lookup yields CDR1 SGHDN and CDR2 FVKESK. The CDR3 has 16 residues. This chain's CDR3 is CASSLTVASISYEQYF. DNA for the CDR3: TGTGCCAGCAGCCTTACAGTGGCCAGCATTTCCTACGAGCAGTACTTC.